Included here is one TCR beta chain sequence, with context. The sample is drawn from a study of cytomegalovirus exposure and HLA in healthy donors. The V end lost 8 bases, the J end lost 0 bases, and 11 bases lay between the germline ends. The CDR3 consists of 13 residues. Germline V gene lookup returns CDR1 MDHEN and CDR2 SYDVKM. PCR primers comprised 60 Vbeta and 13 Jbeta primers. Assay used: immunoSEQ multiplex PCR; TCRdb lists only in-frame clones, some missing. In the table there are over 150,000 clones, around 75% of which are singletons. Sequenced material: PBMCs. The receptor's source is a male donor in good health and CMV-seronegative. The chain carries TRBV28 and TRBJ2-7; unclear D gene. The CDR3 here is CASYTRNSYEQYF. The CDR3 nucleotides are TGTGCCAGCTACACGCGGAACTCCTACGAGCAGTACTTC.